Listed here are 15 T cell receptor beta chains from one sample, sequenced in a study of post-analysis software for immune sequencing data. Study results and caveats: With TRBV5-6, TRBV5-1 and TRBV20-1 included, about five TRBV segments were more frequent in patients than in controls.

TCR beta libraries were prepared from cDNA with unique molecular identifiers. TCRdb fed the PCR reads into MiXCR, producing one record per CDR3 protein. The sample records about 210,000 distinct CDR3 sequences, 25% to 30% being singletons. These TCRs' antigens remain unknown. Sequencing was performed on blood. The receptors derive from a girl aged 2-17 years with multiple sclerosis.

This clonotype was found many times. DNA of the CDR3: TGCAGCGTTGTACGGGAGTATGAGCAGTTCTTC. As protein: CSVVREYEQFF. The chain links TRBV29-1 to TRBJ2-1; D perhaps matches TRBD2 (6 bases). Germline V gene lookup returns CDR1 SQVTM and CDR2 ANQGSEA. V shed 4 bases and J shed 8 bases, with 9 bases lying between them. The CDR3 has 11 residues.

This clonotype was counted ten times or more. The CDR3: CASSEHLLQGIGYGYTF. The CDR3 DNA is TGTGCCAGCAGTGAACATCTATTACAGGGGATCGGCTATGGCTACACCTTC. The chain combines TRBV6-1 with TRBJ1-2; 7 nucleotides line up with TRBD1. Germline CDR1 is MNHNS and CDR2 is SASEGT. The CDR3 has 17 residues. Germline trimming cut 2 bases from V and 4 bases from J; bases unmatched to any gene: 13.

Many counts were recorded for this clonotype. The chain joins TRBV28 to TRBJ2-7, with TRBD2 matching 11 bases. The J segment lost 4 bases and the V segment lost 5 bases, leaving 7 bases of the junction unmatched. The CDR3 is made up of 15 amino acids. Looked up from germline, CDR1 is MDHEN and CDR2 is SYDVKM. Here the CDR3 DNA reads TGTGCCAGCAGTGCCGTCACTAGCGGGAGTTACGAGCAGTACTTC. Protein sequence: CASSAVTSGSYEQYF. Full variable domain (outside the CDR3, taken from reference TRBV28 and TRBJ2-7): DVKVTQSSRYLVKRTGEKVFLECVQDMDHENMFWYRQDPGLGLRLIYFSYDVKMKEKGDIPEGYSVSREKKERFSLILESASTNQTSMYLCASSAVTSGSYEQYFGPGTRLTVT.

This clonotype was observed a handful of times. This chain joins TRBV4-2 and TRBJ1-5; no firm D call. The CDR3 spans 14 residues. V was shortened by 0 bases and J by 5 bases, with 8 bases between the two germline ends. Germline V gene sequence: CDR1 LGHNA, CDR2 YNFKEQ. The DNA for the CDR3 is TGTGCCAGCAGCCAAGAGGGGTCTTATCAGCCCCAGCATTTT. Translating it yields CASSQEGSYQPQHF.

On this clonotype itself: A read error may account for a junction end that differs from germline. The chain links TRBV12-3 or TRBV12-4 to TRBJ2-3; 10 bases align to TRBD1. There are 15 residues in the CDR3. The CDR3 nucleotides read TGTGCCAGCAGCCGGGGACAGGGGAGCACAGATGCGCAGTATTTT. This sequence encodes CASSRGQGSTDAQYF.

About this clonotype itself: Given a much more abundant clone one base away, this may be a read error. The chain couples TRBV7-6 to TRBJ1-4; no firm D call. The CDR3 totals 14 residues. CDR1 and CDR2 (germline): SGHVS, FNYEAQ. Trimming removed 5 bases at V and 11 bases at J, with 18 bases between. The CDR3 sequence is CASSPKPGRGKLFF. The CDR3 region has the DNA TGTGCCAGCAGCCCAAAGCCTGGCAGAGGGAAACTGTTTTTT.

In its sample, this clonotype was seen a few times. The rearrangement uses TRBV4-1 and TRBJ2-5, with D perhaps TRBD1 or TRBD2 (5 bases each). Per germline, CDR1 MGHRA and CDR2 YSYEKL. Between the trimmed V and J ends, which lost 1 base and 6 bases, there was a span of 9 bases. The CDR3 sequence is 13 residues long. The DNA of the CDR3 is TGCGCCAGCAGCCAAGTGGGGGAGAAGACCCAGTACTTC. The encoded protein is CASSQVGEKTQYF.

This chain uses TRBV6-6 with TRBJ1-2; D gene uncertain. The length of the CDR3 is 13 residues. Germline V gene sequence: CDR1 MNHNY, CDR2 SVGAGI (reference sequence). The ends were cut back, 2 bases at V and 7 bases at J, with 11 bases in the middle. For the CDR3, the DNA is TGTGCCAGCAGTTACCCTCCGGACGGTGGCTACACCTTC. Amino acids: CASSYPPDGGYTF.

This clonotype was seen more than once but under ten times. The rearrangement uses TRBV29-1 and TRBJ2-7; 8 positions agree with TRBD2. The V and J ends lost 7 bases and 6 bases, in that order; junction bases with no gene match: 11. Germline V lookup: CDR1 SQVTM, CDR2 ANQGSEA. The CDR3 consists of 13 residues. The CDR3 region has the DNA TGCAGCGCGGGGGGGGTAACCAGGGGCGAGCAGTACTTC. Protein product: CSAGGVTRGEQYF.

There are a few counts of this clonotype. The chain links TRBV2 to TRBJ1-4; D possibly corresponds to TRBD1 (5 bases). Trimming removed 4 bases from V and 3 bases from J, with 6 bases in between. CDR1 and CDR2 from the germline V gene are SNHLY and FYNNEI. CDR3 length: 13 amino acids. This chain's CDR3 is CASSGGSNEKLFF. The CDR3 nucleotides read TGTGCCAGCAGTGGGGGCTCTAATGAAAAACTGTTTTTT.

The CDR3 loop is CASSLGGLSSYNEQFF. The CDR3, as DNA: TGTGCCAGCAGCTTGGGAGGGCTTAGCTCCTACAATGAGCAGTTCTTC. The rearrangement links TRBV5-6 to TRBJ2-1, with TRBD2 as a possible D gene (5 bases). V was clipped by 0 bases and J by 0 bases, with 10 bases between them. Germline CDR1 and CDR2: SGHDT and YYEEEE. CDR3 length: 16 amino acids.

Notes on this clonotype: The CDR3 does not close with the conserved phenylalanine or tryptophan, likely indicating a read error. No DNA is shown, since the ends of the CDR3 on it are uncertain; the CDR3 is the one TCRdb lists. The CDR3 here is CASSPRGYERYV. The chain is built from TRBV7-2 and TRBJ2-5; the D segment call TRBD1 is taken from the table without a DNA check. Inclusive of both ends, the CDR3 amounts to 12 amino acids. The germline gives CDR1 SGHTA, CDR2 FQGNSA.

This clonotype was found many times. The chain couples TRBV20-1 to TRBJ2-3; 7 positions agree with TRBD1. This CDR3 region has 14 residues. V was pared by 5 bases and J by 1 base, with 6 bases of the junction left unmatched. Per germline, CDR1 DFQATT and CDR2 SNEGSKA (reference sequence). The CDR3 coding sequence is TGCAGTGCTCCGGACAGGCGACGCACAGATACGCAGTATTTT. As protein: CSAPDRRRTDTQYF.

A word on this clonotype: A much larger clone lies one base from this, so it may be a read error. V is TRBV7-8 and J is TRBJ2-1, with D maybe TRBD1 (5 bases). Germline CDR1 is SGHVS and CDR2 is FQNEAQ. The CDR3 sequence is 17 residues long. V dropped 0 bases and J dropped 10 bases, with 22 bases sitting between them. The CDR3 bases are TGTGCCAGCAGCTTAGCATTTCAGGGCAGCGTGTCCTACGAGCAGTTCTTC. Encoded protein: CASSLAFQGSVSYEQFF.

This clonotype was found a few times. The junction departs from germline at one end; a sequencing error may be responsible. This chain links TRBV4-2 with TRBJ2-3; TRBD2 matches at 9 bases. The CDR3 covers 16 residues. Germline assignment: CDR1 LGHNA and CDR2 YNFKEQ. CDR3 protein: CVSSQVGGGGSDTQYF. In DNA, the CDR3 is TGTGTCAGCAGCCAAGTTGGCGGGGGGGGTTCAGATACGCAGTATTTT.